Below are 26 T cell receptor beta chains sequenced from a single sample in a study of blood T cell repertoires in COVID-19. Using immunoSEQ multiplex PCR, the repertoire was profiled, and TCRdb retains in-frame clones only, with some absent. The sample lists about 230,000 clones; 80% to 90% were seen once. The specimen sequenced was peripheral blood. The receptors come from a man aged 25 to 40 with COVID-19, enrolled during active disease.

The J gene is TRBJ2-1, the V gene TRBV3-1 (or the pseudogene TRBV3-2); 10 bases line up with TRBD1. J gave up 4 bases and V 1 base, and 4 bases lay outside the gene matches. This CDR3 spans 16 amino acids. Germline V gives CDR1 LGHDT, CDR2 YNNKEL (reference sequence). The CDR3 loop reads CASSQGGQGFYNEQFF. The DNA for the CDR3 is TGTGCCAGCAGCCAAGGGGGACAGGGGTTTTACAATGAGCAGTTCTTC.

The chain has TRBV25-1 and TRBJ1-5, with 7 nucleotides matching TRBD1. This CDR3 comprises 15 residues. V was pared by 5 bases and J by 4 bases, with 8 bases of the junction left unmatched. Germline V lookup: CDR1 MGHDK, CDR2 SYGVNS. The CDR3 bases are TGTGCCAGCAGTTCAACAGGGGTAGCAAATCAGCCCCAGCATTTT. Protein product: CASSSTGVANQPQHF.

The rearrangement uses TRBV3-1 (or the pseudogene TRBV3-2) and TRBJ2-1; 8 bases are a match to TRBD2. The CDR3 spans 17 residues. Trimming at V came to 2 bases and at J to 2 bases, leaving 8 bases not matched to a gene. Germline lookup yields CDR1 LGHDT and CDR2 YNNKEL (reference sequence). CDR3 protein: CASSQRGAGGPYNEQFF. CDR3 nucleotides: TGTGCCAGCAGCCAAAGAGGGGCGGGAGGCCCCTACAATGAGCAGTTCTTC.

This rearrangement joins TRBV6-1 to TRBJ1-2; 11 bases are shared with TRBD1. The CDR3 covers 15 residues. V lost 3 bases, J lost 2 bases, and 2 bases stayed unmatched. The germline gives CDR1 MNHNS, CDR2 SASEGT. The CDR3 DNA is TGTGCCAGCAGTGACGGACAGGGGGCCAACTATGGCTACACCTTC. It specifies CASSDGQGANYGYTF.

The gene calls are TRBV6-6 and TRBJ2-3; a possible D gene is TRBD2 (5 bases). This CDR3 comprises 13 residues. The ends were cut back, 4 bases at V and 3 bases at J, with 8 bases in the middle. Per germline, CDR1 MNHNY and CDR2 SVGAGI (reference sequence). CDR3 in amino acids: CASSSGKTDTQYF. CDR3 nucleotides: TGTGCCAGCAGTTCGGGGAAAACAGATACGCAGTATTTT.

This clone is medium-sized by share. The gene calls are TRBV29-1 and TRBJ2-7; 8 bases are shared with TRBD1. Trimming at V came to 7 bases and at J to 5 bases, leaving 16 bases not matched to a gene. The CDR3 covers 15 residues. Germline assignment: CDR1 SQVTM and CDR2 ANQGSEA. CDR3 bases: TGCAGCGCCATTACAGGGGGTGGGGGTTTCAACGAGCAGTACTTC. This encodes CSAITGGGGFNEQYF.

Details on this clone: This sample also contains other DNA sequences that code for the same CDR3. The chain links TRBV7-2 to TRBJ1-1; no definite D call. Per the germline V gene, CDR1 is SGHTA and CDR2 is FQGNSA. The CDR3 totals 15 residues. V shed 1 base and J shed 1 base, with 10 bases lying between them. This chain's CDR3 is CASSLVRGRNTEAFF. The CDR3 DNA sequence: TGTGCCAGCAGCTTAGTTCGGGGAAGGAACACTGAAGCTTTCTTT. The full variable domain, in which reference TRBV7-2 and TRBJ1-1 provide the parts outside the CDR3, is GAGVSQSPSNKVTEKGKDVELRCDPISGHTALYWYRQSLGQGLEFLIYFQGNSAPDKSGLPSDRFSAERTGGSVSTLTIQRTQQEDSAVYLCASSLVRGRNTEAFFGQGTRLTVV.

The chain joins TRBV6-2 or TRBV6-3 to TRBJ2-7; D possibly corresponds to TRBD1 (6 bases). This CDR3 is 15 amino acids long. The V end was cut by 2 bases, the J end by 2 bases, with 13 bases between. Germline assignment: CDR1 MNHEY and CDR2 SVGEGT. The chain's CDR3 is CASSYPAGVTYEQYF. In nucleotides, the CDR3 is TGTGCCAGCAGTTACCCAGCAGGGGTCACCTACGAGCAGTACTTC.

The gene calls are TRBV19 and TRBJ1-2; D not certain. The CDR3 contains 13 residues. The ends were cut back, 5 bases at V and 8 bases at J, with 15 bases in the middle. Germline values: CDR1 LNHDA, CDR2 SQIVND (reference sequence). The CDR3 reads CASSVSEWQGYTF. Written as DNA, the CDR3 is TGTGCCAGTAGTGTGTCCGAATGGCAAGGCTACACCTTC.

This rearrangement joins TRBV7-2 to TRBJ1-1; 10 bases fit TRBD1. This CDR3 contains 16 residues. Germline-derived CDR1 and CDR2 are SGHTA and FQGNSA. V shed 6 bases and J 1 base; nucleotides not matched to a gene: 8. CDR3 nucleotide sequence: TGTGCCAGCAGGCCGTACGGACAGGGGGGGAACACTGAAGCTTTCTTT. Its protein is CASRPYGQGGNTEAFF.

The chain recombines TRBV27 with TRBJ2-7; possibly TRBD2 for D (6 bases). Germline V gives CDR1 MNHEY, CDR2 SMNVEV (reference sequence). The CDR3 runs 14 residues. Trimming stripped 1 base from V and 2 bases from J, with 9 bases between. CDR3: CASSLWGGPYEQYF. DNA for the CDR3: TGTGCCAGCAGTTTATGGGGAGGACCCTACGAGCAGTACTTC.

The CDR3 is CASTPLDREVGEQYF. The CDR3, as DNA: TGTGCCAGCACCCCTCTCGACAGGGAAGTGGGAGAGCAGTACTTC. This chain uses TRBV28 with TRBJ2-7; 7 nucleotides line up with TRBD1. This CDR3 is 15 amino acids long. Germline V CDR1 and CDR2: MDHEN, SYDVKM. J lost 7 bases, V lost 7 bases, and 16 bases had no gene match.

Remarks on this clone: The same CDR3 can be traced to other DNA sequences in this sample. The chain carries TRBV6-5 and TRBJ1-5; D may be TRBD1 (6 bases). The CDR3 loop spans 14 amino acids. Germline-derived CDR1 and CDR2 are MNHEY and SVGAGI. Trimming cost V 2 bases and J 7 bases, with 12 bases left between them. CDR3 coding DNA: TGTGCCAGCAGTTACGGCAGGGGCGGGCAGCCCCAGCATTTT. As protein: CASSYGRGGQPQHF.

The chain uses TRBV5-1 and TRBJ2-7; D ambiguous. V shed 1 base and J shed 5 bases, with 13 bases lying between them. Germline CDR1 SGHRS, CDR2 YFSETQ. There are 14 residues in the CDR3. The CDR3 DNA is TGCGCCAGCAGCTTGAGTGGCAGGTTGGACGAGCAGTACTTC. Amino acids: CASSLSGRLDEQYF. Combining the CDR3 with reference TRBV5-1 and TRBJ2-7 gives the whole variable domain KAGVTQTPRYLIKTRGQQVTLSCSPISGHRSVSWYQQTPGQGLQFLFEYFSETQRNKGNFPGRFSGRQFSNSRSEMNVSTLELGDSALYLCASSLSGRLDEQYFGPGTRLTVT.

This sequence joins TRBV5-8 and TRBJ1-2; TRBD1 agrees at 7 bases. Germline V CDR1 and CDR2: SGHTS, YDEGEE. The CDR3 consists of 19 residues. After removal of 1 base from V and 10 bases from J, the junction contained 25 bases not matched to a gene. The CDR3, as DNA: TGTGCCAGCAGCTTGTCTGTTCGCGGGACAGCTAGTACAGTTATGGACTACACCTTC. Protein: CASSLSVRGTASTVMDYTF.

This rearrangement joins TRBV7-9 to TRBJ1-1; D remains ambiguous. This CDR3 comprises 14 residues. Germline V gene lookup returns CDR1 SEHNR and CDR2 FQNEAQ (reference sequence). Trimming removed 5 bases at V and 1 base at J, with 11 bases between. In nucleotides, the CDR3 is TGTGCCAGCAGCCCCGAACCAGGGAACACTGAAGCTTTCTTT. This sequence encodes CASSPEPGNTEAFF. The variable domain in full, with the rest retrieved from reference TRBV7-9 and TRBJ1-1, is DTGVSQNPRHKITKRGQNVTFRCDPISEHNRLYWYRQTLGQGPEFLTYFQNEAQLEKSRLLSDRFSAERPKGSFSTLEIQRTEQGDSAMYLCASSPEPGNTEAFFGQGTRLTVV.

The chain couples TRBV2 to TRBJ1-1, with TRBD1 as a possible D gene (5 bases). CDR1 SNHLY and CDR2 FYNNEI come from the germline V gene. The CDR3 runs to 12 residues. V lost 1 base to trimming and J lost 8 bases, with 8 bases between them. CDR3 sequence: CASSEGGREAFF. The CDR3, as DNA: TGTGCCAGCAGTGAAGGGGGCCGGGAAGCTTTCTTT.

The chain combines TRBV30 with TRBJ2-3; 9 nucleotides match TRBD2. Looked up from germline, CDR1 is GTSNPN and CDR2 is SVGIG (reference sequence). The CDR3 runs 15 residues. Trimming at V came to 5 bases and at J to 2 bases, leaving 8 bases not matched to a gene. CDR3 in amino acids: CAWSQGGRATDTQYF. The CDR3 bases are TGTGCCTGGTCCCAGGGCGGGAGGGCCACAGATACGCAGTATTTT. The variable domain in full, completed from reference TRBV30 and TRBJ2-3, reads SQTIHQWPATLVQPVGSPLSLECTVEGTSNPNLYWYRQAAGRGLQLLFYSVGIGQISSEVPQNLSASRPQDRQFILSSKKLLLSDSGFYLCAWSQGGRATDTQYFGPGTRLTVL.

The chain combines TRBV7-3 with TRBJ2-3; perhaps TRBD2 as D (5 bases). Germline V gene lookup returns CDR1 SGHTA and CDR2 FQGTGA. The CDR3 consists of 18 residues. Trimming removed 5 bases from V and 2 bases from J, with 23 bases in between. CDR3 nucleotide sequence: TGTGCCAGCAGCCCACACTCCTTCCGGACTCCAGCCACAGATACGCAGTATTTT. Its protein is CASSPHSFRTPATDTQYF.

This chain links TRBV19 with TRBJ1-1; D is unresolved. The CDR3 contains 13 residues. V lost 4 bases, J lost 4 bases, and 10 bases lay in between. The germline CDR1 and CDR2 sequences are LNHDA and SQIVND (reference sequence). The CDR3 DNA follows: TGTGCCAGTAGTAATTGGGGAGGCACTGAAGCTTTCTTT. Translated, it gives CASSNWGGTEAFF. The whole variable domain, filled in from reference TRBV19 and TRBJ1-1, reads DGGITQSPKYLFRKEGQNVTLSCEQNLNHDAMYWYRQDPGQGLRLIYYSQIVNDFQKGDIAEGYSVSREKKESFPLTVTSAQKNPTAFYLCASSNWGGTEAFFGQGTRLTVV.

The chain couples TRBV28 to TRBJ2-5, with D possibly being TRBD1 (6 bases). Germline V lookup: CDR1 MDHEN, CDR2 SYDVKM. This CDR3 has 16 amino acids. The V end lost 2 bases, the J end lost 2 bases, and 15 bases lay between the germline ends. Here the CDR3 DNA reads TGTGCCAGCAGTTTAAGGCCCGGGACACGGCAAGAGACCCAGTACTTC. It codes for CASSLRPGTRQETQYF.

This rearrangement joins TRBV9 to TRBJ2-2; 8 bases fit TRBD1. V shed 4 bases, J shed 6 bases, and the junction held 8 bases outside the gene matches. The CDR3 is 15 residues long. Germline V gene lookup returns CDR1 SGDLS and CDR2 YYNGEE. The CDR3 region has the DNA TGTGCCAGCAGCCCTAGGACAGGGAGCCCCGGGGAGCTGTTTTTT. This gives the protein CASSPRTGSPGELFF.

This clone was seen a single time. Here the CDR3 reads CATSDTGSKGYEQYF. CDR3 nucleotide sequence: TGTGCCACCAGTGATACAGGGTCAAAAGGTTACGAGCAGTACTTC. V gene TRBV24-1 combines with J gene TRBJ2-7; TRBD1 is a possible D gene (6 bases). This CDR3 has 15 amino acids. The V end was cut by 3 bases, the J end by 4 bases, with 15 bases between. Germline V gene data show CDR1 as KGHDR and CDR2 as SFDVKD.

The chain has TRBV9 and TRBJ2-7; 7 bases map to TRBD1. Germline-derived CDR1 and CDR2 are SGDLS and YYNGEE. With V trimmed by 4 bases and J by 7 bases, 5 bases remained unmatched. The CDR3 covers 12 residues. The CDR3 reads CASSMTGREQYF. Written as DNA, the CDR3 is TGTGCCAGCAGCATGACAGGGCGGGAGCAGTACTTC.

This clone was counted a single time. The chain is built from TRBV6-4 and TRBJ1-4, with D perhaps matching TRBD1 (5 bases). Germline CDR1 MRHNA, CDR2 SNTAGT. Trimming cost V 0 bases and J 1 base, with 15 bases left between them. This CDR3 has 18 amino acids. Written as DNA, the CDR3 is TGTGCCAGCAGTGACTCGCGGTTCGGAGACAGAACTAATGAAAAACTGTTTTTT. Its translation is CASSDSRFGDRTNEKLFF.

The V gene is TRBV1, the J gene TRBJ2-3; the table's D gene call, TRBD2, was not cross checked with the DNA. TRBV1 is given as a pseudogene. This CDR3 is 19 amino acids long. CDR3: CTSSRPRTSGRAKADTQYF. CDR3 DNA: TGCACCAGCAGCCGTCCCCGGACTAGCGGGAGGGCCAAAGCAGATACGCAGTATTTT.